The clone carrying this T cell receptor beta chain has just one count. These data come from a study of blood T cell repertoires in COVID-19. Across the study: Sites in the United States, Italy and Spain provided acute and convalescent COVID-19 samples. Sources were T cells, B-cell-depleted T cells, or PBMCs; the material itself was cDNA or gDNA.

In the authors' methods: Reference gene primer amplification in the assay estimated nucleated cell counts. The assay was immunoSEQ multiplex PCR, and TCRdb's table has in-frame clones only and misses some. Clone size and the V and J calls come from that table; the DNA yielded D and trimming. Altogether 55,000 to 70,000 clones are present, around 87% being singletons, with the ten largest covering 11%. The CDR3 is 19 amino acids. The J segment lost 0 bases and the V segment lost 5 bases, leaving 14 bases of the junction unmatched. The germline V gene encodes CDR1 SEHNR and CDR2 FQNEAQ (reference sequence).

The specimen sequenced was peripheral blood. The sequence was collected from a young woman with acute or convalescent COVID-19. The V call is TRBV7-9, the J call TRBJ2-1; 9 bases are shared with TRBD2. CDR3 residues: CASSRPVAGGPRSYNEQFF. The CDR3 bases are TGTGCCAGCAGCCGGCCTGTTGCGGGAGGGCCCCGCTCCTACAATGAGCAGTTCTTC.